This T cell receptor beta chain was recorded in a study of technical replicates of blood from several donors. Sequencing used immunoSEQ multiplex PCR; TCRdb keeps in-frame clones, though not all of them. The data contain under 80,000 clones, roughly 94% of them singletons. Trimming removed 0 bases from V and 0 bases from J, with 6 bases in between. Per germline, CDR1 LNHNV and CDR2 YYDKDF (reference sequence). The CDR3 loop spans 14 amino acids. Sequenced input: T cells isolated from PBMCs. J is TRBJ2-7 and V is TRBV15; no reliable D call. This sequence originates from a human donor in good health. CDR3 in amino acids: CATSRDLDSYEQYF. For the CDR3, the DNA is TGTGCCACCAGCAGAGATCTAGACTCCTACGAGCAGTACTTC.